This T cell receptor (beta chain) was obtained from a study of blood T cell repertoires in COVID-19. Across the whole study: Material from acute and convalescent COVID-19 was sourced from the United States, Italy and Spain.

The V and J ends lost 3 bases and 1 base respectively, with 13 bases between them. Germline CDR1 WSHSY, CDR2 SAAADI. The CDR3 runs to 15 residues. Symptom resolution, clearance, or two negative PCRs marked the recovered donors of Cohort 3. Clones were sequenced by immunoSEQ multiplex PCR, and TCRdb holds only the in-frame ones, with some missing. Counted here are hundreds of thousands of clones, 70% to 90% occurring once; the ten biggest clones make up about a sixth. This clonotype was obtained from a man younger than 35 who had recovered from COVID-19. The chain uses TRBV10-2 and TRBJ2-7; maybe TRBD1 (6 bases). Input material: PBMCs or T cells enriched from blood (not recorded which). The CDR3 loop is CASSEWDISSYEQYF. For the CDR3, the DNA is TGCGCCAGCAGTGAATGGGACATCTCTTCCTACGAGCAGTACTTC.